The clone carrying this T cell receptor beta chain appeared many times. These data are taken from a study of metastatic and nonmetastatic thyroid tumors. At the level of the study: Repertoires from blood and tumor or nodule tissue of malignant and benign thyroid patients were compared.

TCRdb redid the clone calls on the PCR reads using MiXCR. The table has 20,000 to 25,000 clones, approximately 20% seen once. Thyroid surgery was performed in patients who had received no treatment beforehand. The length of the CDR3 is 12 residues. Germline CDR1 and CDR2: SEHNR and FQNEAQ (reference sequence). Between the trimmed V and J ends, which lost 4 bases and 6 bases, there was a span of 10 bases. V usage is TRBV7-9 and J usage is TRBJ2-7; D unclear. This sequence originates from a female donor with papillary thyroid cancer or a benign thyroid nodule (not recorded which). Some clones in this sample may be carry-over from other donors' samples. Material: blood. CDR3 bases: TGTGCCAGCAGCTCCCAGGTCCTCGAGCAGTACTTC. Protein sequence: CASSSQVLEQYF.